This T cell receptor (beta chain) is drawn from a study of spatial heterogeneity in lung cancer (dated by TCRdb to the late 2010s). Regarding the study in general: Beta-chain transcripts were consistently detected in greater numbers than alpha-chain transcripts, which likely reflected higher beta-chain transcript abundance. In the raw uncorrected reads, each unique combination of TCR and UMI appeared on average more than ten times. In non-small cell lung cancer, the study made a quantitative comparison of TCR alpha and beta repertoires among multiple tumor regions, matched nontumor lung and blood. The study linked features of the TCR repertoire to counts of nonsynonymous mutations, which were determined by whole-exome sequencing of tumor tissue. At surgery, hundreds of tumor regions, fewer than 85 matched nontumor lung samples and fewer than 60 PBMC samples were TCR-sequenced for both alpha and beta chains. What the authors observed across the whole study: Additional single-cell paired TCR alpha and beta sequencing was considered necessary to confirm, at a functional level, the hypothesis that regional TCRs recognize regional mutations.

Sample time point, as interpreted from the label and publication: sample taken at primary tumor resection. The donors were more than 65 patients from the lung TRACERx cohort who had early-stage, untreated non-small cell lung cancer. For TCR sequencing, whole RNA was extracted from tumor and nontumor lung tissue, or from cryopreserved PBMC samples, and no cell sorting was done. Only patients for whom sufficient RNA was available from at least two tumor regions were selected for TCR sequencing. Tumor and adjacent nontumor lung specimens were reviewed by a lung pathologist before selection. The method was 5' RACE. The instrument was a NextSeq 500. In the TCR library protocol, a unique molecular identifier was attached to each TCR cDNA molecule so that PCR and sequencing errors could be corrected. The paper's data handling went like this. TCR identification, UMI-based error correction and CDR3 extraction were all carried out with Decombinator tools. Expanded TCRs were defined as those above a frequency of 2 per 1,000, corresponding to the top 1% of the tumor frequency distribution. Each repertoire was subsampled 100 times to 5,000 TCRs, after which Renyi diversity was computed with the R vegan package. CDR3 similarity networks were built from amino acid triplet string-kernel similarity, connecting CDR3s with pairwise similarity above 0.82. The public reads were reprocessed in TCRdb via fastp at Q25 and MiXCR, keeping in-frame beta chains. For every CDR3 protein sequence, its rows merge into one entry that carries the most common genes and DNA. The V and J calls follow TCRdb's processing rather than the paper's. Counted in this sample were 1,500 to 2,500 distinct CDR3 sequences; 6.8% of them appeared once. About 13% of the sample goes to the ten largest clones.

About this clonotype: Its antigen has not been determined. No per-base quality is available; no much larger clone lies one base away.

V is reduced by 10 bases and J by 3 bases, leaving a spacing of 16 bases between them. The CDR3 starts with the cysteine, ends with the phenylalanine, and has 14 residues. Only the CDR3 part of the read is kept: 42 bases, read in frame from the first base. For CDR1 and CDR2, the germline V gene lists MDHEN and SYDVKM. This clonotype was sampled from a male donor with early-stage non-small cell lung cancer. The starting material was normal lung tissue next to the tumor, obtained at surgery. Recombination joined TRBV28 with TRBJ1-5; tentative D gene TRBD1, with 6 bases matching. The CDR3 in this case is CATVPGANNQPQHF. The nucleotide sequence reads as follows: TGTGCCACCGTTCCGGGGGCTAACAATCAGCCCCAGCATTTT. Reference TRBV28 and TRBJ1-5 genes cover what lies past the CDR3, so the full variable domain is DVKVTQSSRYLVKRTGEKVFLECVQDMDHENMFWYRQDPGLGLRLIYFSYDVKMKEKGDIPEGYSVSREKKERFSLILESASTNQTSMYLCATVPGANNQPQHFGDGTRLSIL.